The TCR beta chain described here comes from a study of T-cell memory formation after mild COVID-19. Study summary: TCR clusters were mostly donor specific.

The 5'RACE method, run with constant-segment primers, produced TCR alpha and TCR beta cDNA libraries (carrying sample barcodes and UMIs). From the 5' RACE reads, TCRdb called clonotypes with MiXCR, one entry per CDR3 protein. Here the sample spans about 560,000 distinct CDR3 sequences, about 18% being singletons. The study, taken as a whole, reports: Clones that contracted clustered mainly in CM and EM if CD4+ and in EMRA if CD8+. Certain responding clones were present in pre-infection memory, suggesting participation of cross-reactive memory.

This clonotype has a handful of counts. Its antigen is unidentified. Sequences were obtained from PBMCs or a T cell subset sorted from them (not recorded which). The source is an adult woman who had mild COVID-19 (a few samples of this study predate the infection). Cell type and time point are not known.

The CDR3 here is CASSYGGIRGETQYF. The CDR3 bases are TGTGCCAGCAGTTACGGCGGGATTAGGGGGGAGACCCAGTACTTC. This rearrangement joins TRBV6-2 or TRBV6-3 to TRBJ2-5, with D tentatively TRBD1 or TRBD2 (6 bases each). Trimming pared 2 bases from V and 5 bases from J, leaving 15 bases between. The germline CDR1 and CDR2 sequences are MNHEY and SVGEGT. The CDR3 loop spans 15 amino acids.